Below are 16 T cell receptor beta chains sequenced from a single sample in a study of OX40 agonist ivuxolimab in advanced cancers. The protocol was immunoSEQ multiplex PCR, while the TCRdb copy is restricted to in-frame clones and leaves out a portion. The sample contains approximately 90,000 clones, nearly 90% of which appear only once. The sample consisted of CD4+ or CD8+ T cells sorted from blood, taken in a trial of the OX40 agonist ivuxolimab. All receptors come from an adult with an advanced solid tumor such as melanoma, head and neck, liver or kidney cancer.

This chain uses TRBV9 with TRBJ1-1; tentatively, D is TRBD1 (6 bases). Germline V gene data show CDR1 as SGDLS and CDR2 as YYNGEE. V gave up 0 bases and J gave up 1 base, with 10 bases separating them. The CDR3 runs to 15 residues. CDR3 in DNA: TGTGCCAGCAGCGTAGAGGTGGGGGCGAACACTGAAGCTTTCTTT. Residues: CASSVEVGANTEAFF.

The chain couples TRBV21-1 to TRBJ1-4. TRBV21-1 is reported as a pseudogene. The CDR3 loop spans 16 amino acids. This CDR3 reads CASSHHPGPGNEKLFF. Here the CDR3 DNA reads TGTGCCAGCAGCCACCACCCGGGACCCGGGAATGAAAAACTGTTTTTT.

The chain uses TRBV13 and TRBJ1-1; no firm D call. Deletions cut 5 bases from V and 8 bases from J, with 21 bases between. CDR1 is PRHDT, CDR2 FYEKMQ, per germline (reference sequence). The CDR3 consists of 15 residues. The DNA for the CDR3 is TGTGCCAGCAGCAAGTCGCAGGCGGGTAGTTGGGAAGCTTTCTTT. This encodes CASSKSQAGSWEAFF. Full variable domain (rest looked up from reference TRBV13 and TRBJ1-1): AAGVIQSPRHLIKEKRETATLKCYPIPRHDTVYWYQQGPGQDPQFLISFYEKMQSDKGSIPDRFSAQQFSDYHSELNMSSLELGDSALYFCASSKSQAGSWEAFFGQGTRLTVV.

J is TRBJ2-7 and V is TRBV28; a possible D gene is TRBD2 (6 bases). Germline CDR1 and CDR2: MDHEN and SYDVKM. The CDR3 is made up of 15 amino acids. V lost 3 bases to trimming and J lost 5 bases, with 17 bases between them. The CDR3: CASSLGGKGVHEQYF. In DNA form, the CDR3 reads TGTGCCAGCAGTTTGGGCGGGAAGGGTGTCCACGAGCAGTACTTC.

The chain recombines TRBV4-3 with TRBJ1-4, with D possibly TRBD1 on 5 matching bases. Per the germline V gene, CDR1 is LGHNA and CDR2 is YSLEER. V lost 0 bases and J 5 bases, leaving 13 bases between the germline ends. This CDR3 comprises 16 residues. The CDR3 nucleotides are TGCGCCAGCAGCCAAGATTTGACTTACAGGAATGAAAAACTGTTTTTT. This sequence encodes CASSQDLTYRNEKLFF.

This chain joins TRBV6-1 and TRBJ1-5; D gene uncertain. CDR3 length: 15 amino acids. Germline V gives CDR1 MNHNS, CDR2 SASEGT. Trimming removed 0 bases at V and 2 bases at J, with 8 bases between. The DNA of the CDR3 is TGTGCCAGCAGTGAAGCCCCGGGCGGCAATCAGCCCCAGCATTTT. This gives the protein CASSEAPGGNQPQHF.

The rearrangement joins TRBV13 to TRBJ1-1; D is unclear. Looked up from germline, CDR1 is PRHDT and CDR2 is FYEKMQ (reference sequence). The V end was cut by 5 bases, the J end by 7 bases, with 8 bases between. This CDR3 spans 11 amino acids. The CDR3 region has the DNA TGTGCCAGCAGCCGAGATAGTGAAGCTTTCTTT. Protein sequence: CASSRDSEAFF.

The chain uses TRBV28 and TRBJ1-5; D possibly corresponds to TRBD1 (6 bases). This CDR3 has 14 residues. The V gene's germline CDR1 is MDHEN and CDR2 SYDVKM. V was trimmed by 6 bases and J by 1 base, leaving 10 bases between them. The DNA of the CDR3 is TGTGCCAGCAGATCAACAGGGAGCAATCAGCCCCAGCATTTT. Protein sequence: CASRSTGSNQPQHF.

The chain has TRBV30 and TRBJ1-4; TRBD1 might be the D (6 bases). There are 14 residues in the CDR3. The V and J ends lost 1 base and 7 bases respectively, with 13 bases between them. Germline assignment: CDR1 GTSNPN and CDR2 SVGIG (reference sequence). CDR3 protein: CAWSGDTGSEKLFF. The CDR3 region has the DNA TGTGCCTGGAGTGGTGATACAGGGTCTGAAAAACTGTTTTTT. The variable domain in full, completed from reference TRBV30 and TRBJ1-4, reads SQTIHQWPATLVQPVGSPLSLECTVEGTSNPNLYWYRQAAGRGLQLLFYSVGIGQISSEVPQNLSASRPQDRQFILSSKKLLLSDSGFYLCAWSGDTGSEKLFFGSGTQLSVL.

J is TRBJ2-7 and V is TRBV5-1; TRBD2 is a possible D gene (6 bases). V lost 1 base, J lost 2 bases, and 10 bases lay in between. This CDR3 comprises 14 residues. In germline, CDR1 is SGHRS, CDR2 YFSETQ. CDR3 residues: CASSLPGEAYEQYF. The CDR3 DNA follows: TGCGCCAGCAGCTTGCCGGGGGAAGCCTACGAGCAGTACTTC.

The V and J genes are TRBV10-3 and TRBJ2-6; TRBD2 aligns across 9 bases. Germline CDR1 and CDR2: ENHRY and SYGVKD. V dropped 10 bases and J dropped 0; count of bases not matched to a gene: 10. This CDR3 is 17 amino acids long. The chain's CDR3 is CATRGGVATSGANVLTF. Here the CDR3 DNA reads TGTGCCACCCGCGGGGGGGTCGCGACCTCTGGGGCCAACGTCCTGACTTTC.

The J gene is TRBJ1-1, the V gene TRBV19, with TRBD1 matching over 8 bases. Germline CDR1 LNHDA, CDR2 SQIVND (reference sequence). With 7 bases clipped from V and 10 bases from J, the junction kept 8 bases outside the gene matches. CDR3 length equals 12 residues. CDR3 region: CASTSGGRVAFF. In DNA form, the CDR3 reads TGTGCCAGTACCTCAGGGGGCAGGGTAGCTTTCTTT.

The chain links TRBV6-1 to TRBJ1-1; D not resolved. Trimming shortened V by 5 bases and J by 0 bases, and 13 bases separated the two germline ends. CDR3 length: 15 amino acids. Germline V gene lookup returns CDR1 MNHNS and CDR2 SASEGT. The CDR3: CASSLYSTMNTEAFF. Here the CDR3 DNA reads TGTGCCAGCAGTCTTTACAGTACCATGAACACTGAAGCTTTCTTT.

The rearrangement uses TRBV18 and TRBJ2-1; TRBD1 matches at 7 bases. Germline-derived CDR1 and CDR2 are KGHSH and LQKENI. The CDR3 is 14 amino acids. The ends lost 6 bases at V and 8 bases at J; junction bases unmatched: 10. The CDR3 DNA sequence: TGTGCCAGCTCGCTTGCGAGAACAGGGGATGAGCAGTTCTTC. This translates into CASSLARTGDEQFF.

This chain connects TRBV28 to TRBJ2-3; maybe TRBD2 (7 bases). CDR3 length: 14 amino acids. Between the trimmed V and J ends, which lost 3 bases and 4 bases, there was a span of 11 bases. Germline assignment: CDR1 MDHEN and CDR2 SYDVKM. The CDR3 here is CASSLIGGADTQYF. The CDR3 coding sequence is TGTGCCAGCAGTTTGATAGGGGGGGCAGATACGCAGTATTTT. The whole variable domain, filled in from reference TRBV28 and TRBJ2-3, reads DVKVTQSSRYLVKRTGEKVFLECVQDMDHENMFWYRQDPGLGLRLIYFSYDVKMKEKGDIPEGYSVSREKKERFSLILESASTNQTSMYLCASSLIGGADTQYFGPGTRLTVL.

The chain is built from TRBV30 and TRBJ2-7; a possible D gene is TRBD2 (6 bases). V was clipped by 0 bases and J by 3 bases, with 12 bases between them. The CDR3 loop spans 14 amino acids. Per germline, CDR1 GTSNPN and CDR2 SVGIG (reference sequence). CDR3 sequence (DNA): TGTGCCTGGAGTGTCCAAGGAGGGAGCTACGAGCAGTACTTC. This gives the protein CAWSVQGGSYEQYF.